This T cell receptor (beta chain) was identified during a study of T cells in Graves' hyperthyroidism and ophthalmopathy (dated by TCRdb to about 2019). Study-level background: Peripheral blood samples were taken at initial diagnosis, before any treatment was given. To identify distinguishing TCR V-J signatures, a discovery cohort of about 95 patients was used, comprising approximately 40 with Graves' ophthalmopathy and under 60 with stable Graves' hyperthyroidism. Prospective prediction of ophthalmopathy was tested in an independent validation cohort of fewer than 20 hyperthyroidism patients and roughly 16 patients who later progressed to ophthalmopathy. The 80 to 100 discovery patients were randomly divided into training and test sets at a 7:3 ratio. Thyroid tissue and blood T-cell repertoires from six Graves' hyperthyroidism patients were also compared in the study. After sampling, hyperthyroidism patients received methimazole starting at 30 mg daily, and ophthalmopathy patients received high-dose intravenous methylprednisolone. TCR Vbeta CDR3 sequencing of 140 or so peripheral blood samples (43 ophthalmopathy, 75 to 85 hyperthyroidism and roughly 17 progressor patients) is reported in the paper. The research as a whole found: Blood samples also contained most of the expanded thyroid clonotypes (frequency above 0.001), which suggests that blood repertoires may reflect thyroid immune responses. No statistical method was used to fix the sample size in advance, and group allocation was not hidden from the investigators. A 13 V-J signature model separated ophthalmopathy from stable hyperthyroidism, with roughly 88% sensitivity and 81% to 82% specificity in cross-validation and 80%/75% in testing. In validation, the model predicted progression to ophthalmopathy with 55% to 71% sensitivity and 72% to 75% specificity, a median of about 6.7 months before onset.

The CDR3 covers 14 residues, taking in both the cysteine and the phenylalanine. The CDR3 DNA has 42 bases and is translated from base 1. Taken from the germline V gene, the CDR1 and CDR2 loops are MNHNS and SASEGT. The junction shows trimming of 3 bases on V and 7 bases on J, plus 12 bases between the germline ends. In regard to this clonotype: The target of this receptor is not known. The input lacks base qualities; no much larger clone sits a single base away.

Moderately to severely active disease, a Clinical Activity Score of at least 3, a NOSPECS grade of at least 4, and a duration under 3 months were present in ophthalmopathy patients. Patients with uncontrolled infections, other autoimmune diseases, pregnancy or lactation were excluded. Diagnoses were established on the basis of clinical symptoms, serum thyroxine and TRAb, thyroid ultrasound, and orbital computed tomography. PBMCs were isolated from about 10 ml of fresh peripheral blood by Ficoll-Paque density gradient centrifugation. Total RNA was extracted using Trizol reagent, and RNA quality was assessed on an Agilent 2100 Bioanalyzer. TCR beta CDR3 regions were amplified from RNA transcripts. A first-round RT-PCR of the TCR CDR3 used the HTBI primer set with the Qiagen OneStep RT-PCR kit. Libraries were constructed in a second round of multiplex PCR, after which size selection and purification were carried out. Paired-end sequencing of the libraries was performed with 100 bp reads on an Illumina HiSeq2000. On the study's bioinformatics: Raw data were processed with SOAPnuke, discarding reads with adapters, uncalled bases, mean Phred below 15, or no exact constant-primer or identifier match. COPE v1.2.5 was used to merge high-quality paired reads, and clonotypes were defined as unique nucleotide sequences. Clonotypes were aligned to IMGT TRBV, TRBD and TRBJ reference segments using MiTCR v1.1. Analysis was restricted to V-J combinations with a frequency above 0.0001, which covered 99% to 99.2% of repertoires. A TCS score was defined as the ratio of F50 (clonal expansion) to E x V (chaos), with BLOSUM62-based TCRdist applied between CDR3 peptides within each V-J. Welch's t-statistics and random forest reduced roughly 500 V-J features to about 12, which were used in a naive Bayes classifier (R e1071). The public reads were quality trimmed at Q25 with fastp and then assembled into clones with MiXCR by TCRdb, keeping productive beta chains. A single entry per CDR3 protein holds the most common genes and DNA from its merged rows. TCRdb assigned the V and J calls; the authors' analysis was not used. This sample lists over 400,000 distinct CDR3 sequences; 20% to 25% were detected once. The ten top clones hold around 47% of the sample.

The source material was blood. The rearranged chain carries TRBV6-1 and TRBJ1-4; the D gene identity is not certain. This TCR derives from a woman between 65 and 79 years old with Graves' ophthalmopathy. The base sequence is TGTGCCAGCAGTGAGTTTTCGGGTGTTGAAAAACTGTTTTTT. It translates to CASSEFSGVEKLFF.